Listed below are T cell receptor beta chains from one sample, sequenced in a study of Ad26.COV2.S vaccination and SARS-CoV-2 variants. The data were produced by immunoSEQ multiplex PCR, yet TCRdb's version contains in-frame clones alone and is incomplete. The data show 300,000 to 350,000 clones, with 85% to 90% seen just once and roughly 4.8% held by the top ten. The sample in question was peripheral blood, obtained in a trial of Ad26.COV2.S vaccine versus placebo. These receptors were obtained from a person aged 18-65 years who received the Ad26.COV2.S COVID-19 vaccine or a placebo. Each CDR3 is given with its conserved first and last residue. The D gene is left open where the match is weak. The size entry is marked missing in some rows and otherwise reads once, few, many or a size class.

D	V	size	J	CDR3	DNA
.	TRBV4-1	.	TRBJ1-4	CASSQVLAATNEKLFF	TGCGCCAGCAGCCAAGTACTGGCAGCAACTAATGAAAAACTGTTTTTT
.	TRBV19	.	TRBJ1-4	CASSRGGPKLFF	TGTGCCAGTAGTAGGGGCGGCCCGAAACTGTTTTTT
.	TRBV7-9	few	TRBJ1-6	CASSIDSGVSPLHF	TGTGCCAGCAGCATTGACAGTGGCGTTTCACCCCTCCACTTT
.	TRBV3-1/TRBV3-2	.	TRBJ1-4	CASSPQGTSTNEKLFF	TGTGCCAGCAGCCCTCAAGGGACCTCAACTAATGAAAAACTGTTTTTT
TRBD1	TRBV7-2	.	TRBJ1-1	CASSPDRNVNTEAFF	TGTGCCAGCAGCCCGGACAGGAATGTGAACACTGAAGCTTTCTTT
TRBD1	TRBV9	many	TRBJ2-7	CASSGETGQGLYEQYF	TGTGCCAGCAGCGGGGAAACGGGACAGGGGCTCTACGAGCAGTACTTC
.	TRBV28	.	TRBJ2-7	CASSWRDSYEQYF	TGTGCCAGCAGTTGGCGGGACTCCTACGAGCAGTACTTC
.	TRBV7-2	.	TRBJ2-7	CASSSQRSSYEQYF	TGTGCCAGCAGCTCCCAAAGATCCTCCTACGAGCAGTACTTC
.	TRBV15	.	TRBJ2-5	CATSRDFVMPVRETQYF	TGTGCCACCAGCAGAGATTTTGTGATGCCGGTTCGAGAGACCCAGTACTTC
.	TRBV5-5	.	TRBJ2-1	CASSSYGKRMDEQFF	TGTGCCAGCAGCTCGTATGGAAAAAGGATGGATGAGCAGTTCTTC
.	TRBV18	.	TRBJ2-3	CASSPLTVFRTDTQYF	TGTGCCAGCTCACCACTAACGGTATTCCGCACAGATACGCAGTATTTT
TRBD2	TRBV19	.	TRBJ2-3	CASSIGTTPWDTQYF	TGTGCCAGTAGTATCGGGACTACGCCTTGGGATACGCAGTATTTT
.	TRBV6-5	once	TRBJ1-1	CASSYSASQRNTEAFF	TGTGCCAGCAGTTACTCCGCGAGTCAGCGGAACACTGAAGCTTTCTTT
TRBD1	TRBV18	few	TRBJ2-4	CASSPPDRDKNIQYF	TGTGCCAGCTCACCACCGGACAGGGACAAAAACATTCAGTACTTC
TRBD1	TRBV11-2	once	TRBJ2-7	CASSWDSKNEQYF	TGTGCCAGCAGCTGGGACAGCAAAAACGAGCAGTACTTC
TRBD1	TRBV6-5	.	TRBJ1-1	CASTYFRDSEAFF	TGTGCCAGCACTTACTTCCGGGACAGTGAAGCTTTCTTT
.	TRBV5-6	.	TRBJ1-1	CASSSTREAFF	TGTGCCAGCAGCTCGACTAGGGAAGCTTTCTTT
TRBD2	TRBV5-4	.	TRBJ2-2	CASSLGLAGAGTGELFF	TGTGCCAGCAGCTTGGGTCTAGCGGGTGCGGGAACCGGGGAGCTGTTTTTT
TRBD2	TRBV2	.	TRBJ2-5	CASGTSGRSVVETQYF	TGTGCCAGTGGGACTAGCGGGAGGAGCGTAGTAGAGACCCAGTACTTC
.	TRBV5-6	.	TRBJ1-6	CASSLGGRNSPLHF	TGTGCCAGCAGCTTGGGGGGGAGGAATTCACCCCTCCACTTT
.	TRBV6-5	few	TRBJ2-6	CASSYRESGANVLTF	TGTGCCAGCAGTTACAGAGAATCTGGGGCCAACGTCCTGACTTTC
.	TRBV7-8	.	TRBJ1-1	CASIDSGTEAFF	TGTGCCAGCATCGACTCCGGGACCGAAGCTTTCTTT
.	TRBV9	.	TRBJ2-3	CASSARVGGSQYF	TGTGCCAGCAGCGCCCGGGTGGGCGGGTCGCAGTATTTT
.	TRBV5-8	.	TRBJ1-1	CASTRVYTEAFF	TGTGCCAGCACCCGGGTATACACTGAAGCTTTCTTT
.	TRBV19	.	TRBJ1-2	CASSLQGNYGYTF	TGTGCCAGTAGTCTCCAGGGTAACTATGGCTACACCTTC
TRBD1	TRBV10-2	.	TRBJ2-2	CASSGQGNTGELFF	TGCGCCAGCAGTGGACAGGGGAACACCGGGGAGCTGTTTTTT
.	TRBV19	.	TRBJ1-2	CASSSSSVVNYGYTF	TGTGCCAGTAGTTCTTCCAGCGTAGTTAACTATGGCTACACCTTC
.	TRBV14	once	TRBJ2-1	CASNRRDSDNEQFF	TGTGCCAGCAACCGCCGGGACTCGGACAATGAGCAGTTCTTC
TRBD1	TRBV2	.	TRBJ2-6	CASSRTGAGANVLTF	TGTGCCAGCAGTCGAACAGGGGCCGGGGCCAACGTCCTGACTTTC
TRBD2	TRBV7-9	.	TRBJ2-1	CASRPLAGGNNEQFF	TGTGCCAGCAGACCACTAGCGGGAGGGAACAATGAGCAGTTCTTC
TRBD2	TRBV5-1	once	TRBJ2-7	CASSLELAGHYEQYF	TGCGCCAGCAGCTTGGAACTAGCGGGTCACTACGAGCAGTACTTC
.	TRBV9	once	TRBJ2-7	CASSVGAARGGEQYF	TGTGCCAGCAGCGTAGGGGCGGCCCGAGGGGGTGAGCAGTACTTC
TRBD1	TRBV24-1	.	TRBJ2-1	CATRAGTGSYNEQFF	TGTGCCACCAGAGCCGGGACAGGCTCCTACAATGAGCAGTTCTTC
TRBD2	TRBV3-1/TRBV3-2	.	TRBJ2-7	CASSLDPSGYEQYF	TGTGCCAGCAGCCTAGATCCTAGCGGCTACGAGCAGTACTTC
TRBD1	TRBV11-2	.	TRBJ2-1	CASSSIGPDRGRENEQFF	TGTGCCAGCAGCTCCATAGGGCCGGACAGGGGGCGCGAGAATGAGCAGTTCTTC
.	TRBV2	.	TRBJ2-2	CASRQNPGPGELFF	TGTGCCAGCAGACAAAATCCAGGCCCCGGGGAGCTGTTTTTT
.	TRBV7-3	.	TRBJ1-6	CASSLTGGGASPLHF	TGTGCCAGCAGCTTAACGGGGGGTGGTGCGTCACCCCTCCACTTT
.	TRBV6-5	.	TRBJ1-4	CASSQTPPNEKLFF	TGTGCCAGCAGTCAGACCCCGCCTAATGAAAAACTGTTTTTT
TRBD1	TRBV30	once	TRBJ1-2	CAWSTGTGQTYGYTF	TGTGCCTGGAGTACCGGGACAGGGCAAACCTATGGCTACACCTTC
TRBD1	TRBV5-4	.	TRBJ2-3	CASSLSRTGGPQYF	TGTGCCAGCAGCTTGTCTAGGACAGGGGGCCCGCAGTATTTT
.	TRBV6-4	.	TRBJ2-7	CASSDRWTGLGQYF	TGTGCCAGCAGTGACCGATGGACGGGCCTCGGGCAGTACTTC
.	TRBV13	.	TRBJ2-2	CASSRPLDRNTGELFF	TGTGCCAGCAGCCGGCCCCTCGACAGAAACACCGGGGAGCTGTTTTTT
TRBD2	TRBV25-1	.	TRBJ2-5	CASSVTSGSWETQYF	TGTGCCAGCAGTGTGACTAGCGGGAGTTGGGAGACCCAGTACTTC
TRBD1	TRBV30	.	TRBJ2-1	CAWSGRTGVENEQFF	TGTGCCTGGAGTGGGCGGACAGGGGTGGAAAATGAGCAGTTCTTC
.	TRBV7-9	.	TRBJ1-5	CASSPTGPNQPQHF	TGTGCCAGCAGTCCTACAGGGCCCAATCAGCCCCAGCATTTT
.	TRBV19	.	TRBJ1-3	CASSPPGDTRRSPGNTIYF	TGTGCCAGTAGTCCGCCTGGGGACACCCGTAGGAGTCCTGGAAACACCATATATTTT
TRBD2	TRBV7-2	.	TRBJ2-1	CASSLDSTSTYNEQFF	TGTGCCAGCAGCTTAGACTCGACTAGCACCTACAATGAGCAGTTCTTC
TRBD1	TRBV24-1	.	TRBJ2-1	CATSDPDRANEQFF	TGTGCCACCAGTGACCCGGACAGGGCGAATGAGCAGTTCTTC
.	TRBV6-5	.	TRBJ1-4	CASRTTGLGEKLFF	TGTGCCAGCAGAACCACAGGGCTGGGGGAAAAACTGTTTTTT
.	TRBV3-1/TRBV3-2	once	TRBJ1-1	CASSSFVVPNTEAFF	TGTGCCAGCAGCTCCTTCGTGGTACCCAACACTGAAGCTTTCTTT
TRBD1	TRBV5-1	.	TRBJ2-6	CASSLEGAYAGANVLTF	TGCGCCAGCAGCTTGGAGGGGGCTTATGCTGGGGCCAACGTCCTGACTTTC